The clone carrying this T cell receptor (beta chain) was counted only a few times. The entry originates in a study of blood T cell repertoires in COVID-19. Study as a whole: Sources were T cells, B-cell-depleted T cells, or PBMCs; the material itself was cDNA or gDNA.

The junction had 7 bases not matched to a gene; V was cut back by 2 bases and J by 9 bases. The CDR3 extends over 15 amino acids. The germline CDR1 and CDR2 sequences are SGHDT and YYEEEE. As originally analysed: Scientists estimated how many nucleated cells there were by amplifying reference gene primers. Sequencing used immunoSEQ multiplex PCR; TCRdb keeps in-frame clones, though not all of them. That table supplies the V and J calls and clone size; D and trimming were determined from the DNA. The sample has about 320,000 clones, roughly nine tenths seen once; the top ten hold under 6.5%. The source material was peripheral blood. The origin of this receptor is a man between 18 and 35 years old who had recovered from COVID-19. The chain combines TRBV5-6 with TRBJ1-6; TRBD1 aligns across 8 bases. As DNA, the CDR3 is TGTGCCAGCAGCTTTTGGACAGGGAACAGTTCACCCCTCCACTTT. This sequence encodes CASSFWTGNSSPLHF.